Below, 7 T cell receptor beta chains from the same sample are listed, as sequenced in a study of breast tumors, draining lymph nodes, adjacent tissues. Samples came from axillary lymph nodes draining the breast cancer. One entry per CDR3 protein results from TCRdb running MiXCR on the multiplex PCR reads. The sample includes fewer than 200,000 distinct CDR3 sequences, roughly a third seen only once; the top ten take 3.5% to 4.5%. Sequencing was performed on axillary lymph node tissue. These receptors were obtained from a female donor with breast cancer. Some clones in this sample may be carry-over from other donors' samples.

This clonotype was found once. The conserved closing phenylalanine or tryptophan is absent in this CDR3, likely reflecting a read error. V and J are TRBV4-3 and TRBJ2-5; D may be TRBD1 (6 bases). This CDR3 contains 15 residues. V was trimmed by 0 bases and J by 1 base, leaving 9 bases between them. CDR1 is LGHNA, CDR2 YSLEER, per germline. CDR3: CASSQERGIQETQYS. CDR3 coding DNA: TGCGCCAGCAGCCAAGAAAGGGGGATCCAAGAGACCCAGTACTCT.

This clonotype was recorded once. This could be a read error, since a much larger clone is one nucleotide away. The chain employs TRBV6-5 and TRBJ1-3; TRBD1 is a possible D gene (6 bases). Germline CDR1 and CDR2: MNHEY and SVGAGI. This CDR3 spans 17 amino acids. In DNA, the CDR3 is TGTGCCAGCAGTTACGGCGCGGGGGGGACACCTGGAAACGCCATATATTTT. Translated: CASSYGAGGTPGNAIYF.

This clonotype has just one count. One end of the junction is discordant with germline, which a read error may explain. The V and J genes are TRBV15 and TRBJ2-2, with D unresolved. This CDR3 comprises 14 residues. The germline gives CDR1 LNHNV, CDR2 YYDKDF (reference sequence). The CDR3 DNA reads TGTGCCACCAGCAGGGATGGGAACACCGGTGAGCCGTTTTTT. The encoded protein is CATSRDGNTGEPFF.

This clonotype was seen many times. The J gene is TRBJ2-5, the V gene TRBV15; the D gene is possibly TRBD2 (5 bases). The CDR3 runs 16 residues. Germline-derived CDR1 and CDR2 are LNHNV and YYDKDF (reference sequence). V was shortened by 8 bases and J by 1 base, with 20 bases between the two germline ends. In nucleotides, the CDR3 is TGTGCCACCCAGACCGGTGAAACGGGGTTCCAAGAGACCCAGTACTTC. As protein: CATQTGETGFQETQYF.

This clonotype was seen once. One end of the junction fails to match germline, which may point to a read error. The chain's CDR3 is CTSSVKVSTGGLNSPLHF. CDR3 nucleotide sequence: TGTACCAGCAGTGTTAAAGTATCGACAGGGGGATTGAATTCACCCCTCCACTTC. The chain joins TRBV2 to TRBJ1-6; 9 bases map to TRBD1. The CDR3 has 18 amino acids. The V gene's germline CDR1 is SNHLY and CDR2 FYNNEI. Full variable domain (rest looked up from reference TRBV2 and TRBJ1-6): EPEVTQTPSHQVTQMGQEVILRCVPISNHLYFYWYRQILGQKVEFLVSFYNNEISEKSEIFDDQFSVERPDGSNFTLKIRSTKLEDSAMYFCTSSVKVSTGGLNSPLHFGNGTRLTVT.

J is TRBJ1-4 and V is TRBV20-1; weak D call: TRBD1 (5 bases). CDR3 length: 15 residues. The germline gives CDR1 DFQATT, CDR2 SNEGSKA (reference sequence). V gave up 5 bases and J gave up 4 bases, with 17 bases separating them. CDR3 in amino acids: CSALSTRGGNEKLFF. CDR3 bases: TGCAGTGCTCTGTCAACCCGTGGGGGTAATGAAAAACTGTTTTTT.

This clonotype was found many times. This chain joins TRBV11-3 and TRBJ2-5; D is possibly TRBD2 (6 bases). The CDR3 consists of 15 residues. The V and J ends lost 5 bases and 3 bases respectively, with 16 bases between them. Germline V CDR1 and CDR2: SGHNT, YENEEA. The CDR3 DNA is TGTGCCAGCAGCGAAGGAACTAGCCTTAAAGAGACCCAGTACTTC. Its protein is CASSEGTSLKETQYF.